The 23 T cell receptor beta chains listed next were all sequenced from one sample in a study of shared T cell receptors in the human thymus. The table came from immunoSEQ multiplex PCR; TCRdb's copy has only in-frame clones and leaves some out. The repertoire consists of about 380,000 clones, with approximately 95% occurring once and the leading ten covering approximately 0.018%. Specimen: thymocytes. Source of these receptors: a human donor.

The J gene is TRBJ2-7, the V gene TRBV6-1; D is ambiguous. V was shortened by 5 bases and J by 6 bases, with 5 bases between the two germline ends. The CDR3 length is 10 residues. The V gene's germline CDR1 is MNHNS and CDR2 SASEGT. CDR3 region: CASSRGEQYF. CDR3 nucleotide sequence: TGTGCCAGCAGTCGAGGCGAGCAGTACTTC.

This clone was observed a single time. The chain combines TRBV6-5 with TRBJ1-5; 7 bases agree with TRBD1. The length of the CDR3 is 14 residues. The V gene end was trimmed by 3 bases and the J gene end by 6 bases; junction bases not matched to a gene: 5. The germline V gene has CDR1 MNHEY and CDR2 SVGAGI. This CDR3 is CASSYRAGGQPQHF. Here the CDR3 DNA reads TGTGCCAGCAGTTATAGGGCAGGGGGTCAGCCCCAGCATTTT.

This chain links TRBV9 with TRBJ2-5; TRBD2 matches 10 bases. Germline lookup yields CDR1 SGDLS and CDR2 YYNGEE. Trimming cost V 4 bases and J 0 bases; bases outside gene matches: 9. The length of the CDR3 is 17 residues. The CDR3 coding sequence is TGTGCCAGCAGCAGACGGACTAGCGGAGAGTACCAAGAGACCCAGTACTTC. It translates to CASSRRTSGEYQETQYF.

V gene TRBV19 combines with J gene TRBJ2-4; D is unclear. This CDR3 spans 17 amino acids. The germline V and J ends were trimmed by 7 bases and 0 bases, with 19 bases remaining between them. Germline loops: CDR1 LNHDA, CDR2 SQIVND (reference sequence). CDR3 sequence (DNA): TGTGCCAGTAAACCCAGAGCACCTTCATTAGCCAAAAACATTCAGTACTTC. Translated, it gives CASKPRAPSLAKNIQYF.

The rearrangement joins TRBV5-1 to TRBJ2-1; D is tentatively TRBD1 or TRBD2 (5 bases each). The CDR3 spans 14 residues. With 4 bases removed from V and 0 bases from J, the gap between germline ends came to 8 bases. The V gene's germline CDR1 is SGHRS and CDR2 YFSETQ. In DNA form, the CDR3 reads TGCGCCAGCAGCGCCGGGGCCTCCTACAATGAGCAGTTCTTC. Amino acid sequence: CASSAGASYNEQFF.

The rearrangement links TRBV28 to TRBJ1-5; D remains ambiguous. Trimming pared 2 bases from V and 9 bases from J, leaving 8 bases between. Germline V gene sequence: CDR1 MDHEN, CDR2 SYDVKM. The CDR3 is 12 residues long. This CDR3 reads CASSLNVAPQHF. The CDR3 nucleotides read TGTGCCAGCAGTTTAAACGTGGCGCCCCAGCATTTT.

This chain connects TRBV19 to TRBJ1-5; D is unresolved. This CDR3 is 13 amino acids long. Trimming pared 5 bases from V and 5 bases from J, leaving 10 bases between. Germline V CDR1 and CDR2: LNHDA, SQIVND (reference sequence). DNA of the CDR3: TGTGCCAGTAGTGGAGCGGATTATCAGCCCCAGCATTTT. It is translated as CASSGADYQPQHF.

V gene TRBV5-8 combines with J gene TRBJ1-1; possible D gene TRBD1, 5 bases. Trimming removed 3 bases from V and 10 bases from J, with 10 bases in between. The germline V gene has CDR1 SGHTS and CDR2 YDEGEE. CDR3 length: 11 residues. The CDR3 nucleotides are TGTGCCAGCAGCTGTAGGGGAAGAGCTTTCTTT. Amino acids: CASSCRGRAFF.

Only one count was recorded for this clone. The chain has TRBV7-2 and TRBJ2-1; the match to TRBD2 covers 11 bases. Germline CDR1 is SGHTA and CDR2 is FQGNSA. CDR3 size: 17 residues. J lost 7 bases, V lost 6 bases, and 14 bases had no gene match. CDR3 residues: CASSQLLAGGYLNEQFF. For the CDR3, the DNA is TGTGCCAGCAGTCAGCTTCTAGCGGGAGGATACTTGAATGAGCAGTTCTTC.

This chain connects TRBV5-6 to TRBJ2-1, with a possible D match to TRBD1 (5 bases). Trimming left V 4 bases short and J 3 bases short, with 11 bases between. CDR3 length: 14 amino acids. CDR1 is SGHDT and CDR2 is YYEEEE in the germline V gene. DNA of the CDR3: TGTGCCAGCAGCCCTGGACACATCTACAATGAGCAGTTCTTC. It translates to CASSPGHIYNEQFF.

The V call is TRBV10-3, the J call TRBJ2-5; 10 bases are shared with TRBD1. The CDR3 runs 15 residues. Trimming removed 4 bases from V and 2 bases from J; junction bases left unmatched: 4. CDR1 is ENHRY and CDR2 is SYGVKD in the germline V gene. CDR3 nucleotide sequence: TGTGCCATCAGTGGGGGACAGGGGTGGCAAGAGACCCAGTACTTC. It codes for CAISGGQGWQETQYF.

The V call is TRBV27, the J call TRBJ1-3, with D perhaps matching TRBD1 (6 bases). Between the trimmed V and J ends, which lost 5 bases and 4 bases, there was a span of 12 bases. The germline gives CDR1 MNHEY, CDR2 SMNVEV (reference sequence). This CDR3 is 14 amino acids long. The chain's CDR3 is CASSVDRWGNTIYF. The DNA for the CDR3 is TGTGCCAGCAGTGTGGACAGATGGGGAAACACCATATATTTT.

The chain recombines TRBV7-2 with TRBJ2-7; D uncertain. The CDR3 runs 13 residues. The germline gives CDR1 SGHTA, CDR2 FQGNSA. Trimming removed 4 bases at V and 4 bases at J, with 11 bases between. The DNA for the CDR3 is TGTGCCAGCAGCTACTTCGCTCCATACGAGCAGTACTTC. It codes for CASSYFAPYEQYF. Based on the CDR3 plus reference TRBV7-2 and TRBJ2-7, the full variable domain is GAGVSQSPSNKVTEKGKDVELRCDPISGHTALYWYRQSLGQGLEFLIYFQGNSAPDKSGLPSDRFSAERTGGSVSTLTIQRTQQEDSAVYLCASSYFAPYEQYFGPGTRLTVT.

This chain joins TRBV5-3 and TRBJ2-7; D not certain. Being an ORF, TRBV5-3 has a function that is uncertain. This CDR3 spans 14 amino acids. Trimming cost V 7 bases and J 0 bases, with 14 bases left between them. The CDR3: CARPEKGSSYEQYF. The CDR3 nucleotides are TGTGCCAGACCCGAGAAAGGAAGCTCCTACGAGCAGTACTTC.

The chain combines TRBV9 with TRBJ2-2; a possible D gene is TRBD1 (5 bases). CDR1 SGDLS and CDR2 YYNGEE come from the germline V gene. The V end was cut by 0 bases, the J end by 2 bases, with 8 bases between. This CDR3 region has 15 residues. CDR3 sequence (DNA): TGTGCCAGCAGCGTAGTAGGGGCCAACACCGGGGAGCTGTTTTTT. Translation gives CASSVVGANTGELFF.

This chain uses TRBV5-1 with TRBJ1-1, with D perhaps matching TRBD1 (5 bases). CDR3 size: 15 residues. The germline V and J ends were trimmed by 1 base and 5 bases, with 15 bases remaining between them. CDR1 is SGHRS and CDR2 is YFSETQ in the germline V gene. In DNA, the CDR3 is TGCGCCAGCAGCTTGTTGTGTCCCGGGGGGACTGAAGCTTTCTTT. Translating it yields CASSLLCPGGTEAFF. The variable domain in full, completed from reference TRBV5-1 and TRBJ1-1, reads KAGVTQTPRYLIKTRGQQVTLSCSPISGHRSVSWYQQTPGQGLQFLFEYFSETQRNKGNFPGRFSGRQFSNSRSEMNVSTLELGDSALYLCASSLLCPGGTEAFFGQGTRLTVV.

The V and J genes are TRBV6-1 and TRBJ1-2, with 7 bases matching TRBD1. After removal of 5 bases from V and 6 bases from J, the junction contained 6 bases not matched to a gene. The CDR3 covers 13 residues. The germline V gene has CDR1 MNHNS and CDR2 SASEGT. The CDR3 protein is CASSKTGTDGYTF. The DNA of the CDR3 is TGTGCCAGCAGTAAGACCGGGACAGATGGCTACACCTTC.

The CDR3 sequence: CASSEDRTGDHEQYF. CDR3 in DNA: TGTGCCAGCAGTGAAGATAGGACAGGGGACCACGAGCAGTACTTC. V and J are TRBV2 and TRBJ2-7; 9 bases line up with TRBD1. J gave up 5 bases and V 1 base, and 6 bases lay outside the gene matches. The CDR3 loop spans 15 amino acids. CDR1 and CDR2 (germline): SNHLY, FYNNEI.

The rearrangement uses TRBV28 and TRBJ2-4; TRBD1 agrees at 7 bases. Germline CDR1 and CDR2: MDHEN and SYDVKM. The CDR3 extends over 17 amino acids. Trimming at V came to 6 bases and at J to 8 bases, leaving 19 bases not matched to a gene. The CDR3 reads CASRGDRAKRDRDIQYF. The CDR3 DNA reads TGTGCCAGCAGGGGAGACAGGGCCAAGAGGGATAGAGACATTCAGTACTTC.

The chain links TRBV28 to TRBJ2-7; 12 bases map to TRBD2. Germline V CDR1 and CDR2: MDHEN, SYDVKM. The CDR3 consists of 15 residues. V gave up 4 bases and J gave up 3 bases; unmatched junction bases: 4. The CDR3 sequence is CASSSQTSGSYEQYF. For the CDR3, the DNA is TGTGCCAGCAGTTCTCAGACTAGCGGGAGCTACGAGCAGTACTTC.

The V call is TRBV10-3, the J call TRBJ1-1, with 7 bases fitting TRBD1. Trimming took 4 bases from V and 0 from J; bases not matched to a gene: 5. Germline V lookup: CDR1 ENHRY, CDR2 SYGVKD. The CDR3 is 15 residues long. The DNA of the CDR3 is TGTGCCATCAGTGCCTCAGGGGGGGTGAACACTGAAGCTTTCTTT. Translation: CAISASGGVNTEAFF.

The chain carries TRBV10-3 and TRBJ2-7; D is unclear. The V end lost 5 bases, the J end lost 6 bases, and 14 bases lay between the germline ends. Looked up from germline, CDR1 is ENHRY and CDR2 is SYGVKD. The CDR3 length is 13 residues. The CDR3 is CAISFSLASEQYF. The CDR3 DNA reads TGTGCCATCAGTTTTTCACTCGCTTCCGAGCAGTACTTC.

The chain uses TRBV7-2 and TRBJ2-7, with TRBD2 matching over 9 bases. Germline assignment: CDR1 SGHTA and CDR2 FQGNSA. The V and J ends lost 2 bases and 4 bases, in that order; junction bases with no gene match: 3. The CDR3 totals 14 residues. The chain's CDR3 is CASSLTSGPYEQYF. The CDR3 DNA reads TGTGCCAGCAGCTTAACTAGCGGGCCGTACGAGCAGTACTTC.